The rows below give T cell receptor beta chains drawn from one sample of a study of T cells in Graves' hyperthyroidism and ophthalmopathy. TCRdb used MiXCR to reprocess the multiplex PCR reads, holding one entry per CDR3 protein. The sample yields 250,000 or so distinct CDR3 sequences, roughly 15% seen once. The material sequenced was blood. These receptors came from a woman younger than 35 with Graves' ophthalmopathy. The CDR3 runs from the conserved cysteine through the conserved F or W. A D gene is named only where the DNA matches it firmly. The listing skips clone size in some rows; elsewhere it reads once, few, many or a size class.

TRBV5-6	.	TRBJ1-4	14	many	CASSSGSGTGKLFF	TGTGCCAGCAGCTCCGGGTCAGGGACCGGAAAACTGTTTTTT
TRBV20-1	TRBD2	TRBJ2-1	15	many	CSAATGTSDTTEQFF	TGCAGTGCTGCTACCGGGACTAGCGACACCACTGAGCAGTTCTTC
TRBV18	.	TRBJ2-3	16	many	CASSPLAQGSTDTQYF	TGTGCCAGCTCACCACTCGCACAGGGCAGCACAGATACGCAGTATTTT
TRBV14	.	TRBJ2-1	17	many	CASSPDSLALSYNEQFF	TGTGCCAGCAGCCCCGACAGCCTCGCTCTCTCCTACAATGAGCAGTTCTTC
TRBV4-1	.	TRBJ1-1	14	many	CASSQGAGRTEAFF	TGCGCCAGCAGCCAAGGTGCGGGAAGGACTGAAGCTTTCTTT
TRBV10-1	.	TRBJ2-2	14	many	CASTGTRNTGELFF	TGCGCCAGCACCGGCACTCGTAACACCGGGGAGCTGTTTTTT
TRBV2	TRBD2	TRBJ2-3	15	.	CASSELAGITDTQYF	TGTGCCAGCAGTGAACTAGCGGGAATTACAGATACGCAGTATTTT
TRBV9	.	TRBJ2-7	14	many	CASSVSPSSYEQYF	TGTGCCAGCAGCGTATCCCCGAGCTCCTACGAGCAGTACTTC
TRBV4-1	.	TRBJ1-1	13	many	CASSPEWNTEAFF	TGCGCCAGCAGCCCGGAGTGGAACACTGAAGCTTTCTTT
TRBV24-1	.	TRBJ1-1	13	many	CATSDFESTEAFF	TGTGCCACCAGTGATTTCGAGAGCACTGAAGCTTTCTTT
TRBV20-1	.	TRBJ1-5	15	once	CSALGGVAPGQPQHF	TGCAGTGCTTTGGGGGGGGTAGCTCCAGGTCAGCCCCAGCATTTT
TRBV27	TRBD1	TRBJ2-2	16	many	CASSYRDRGGAGELFF	TGTGCCAGCAGTTATCGCGACAGGGGAGGAGCCGGGGAGCTGTTTTTT
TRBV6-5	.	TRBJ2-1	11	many	CASSYWGEQFF	TGTGCCAGCAGTTACTGGGGTGAGCAGTTCTTC
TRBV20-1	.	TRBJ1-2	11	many	CSASFRDGYTF	TGCAGTGCTAGTTTTCGGGATGGCTACACCTTC
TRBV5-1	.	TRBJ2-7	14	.	CASSGSGTPYEQYF	TGCGCCAGCAGCGGATCCGGGACCCCCTACGAGCAGTACTTC
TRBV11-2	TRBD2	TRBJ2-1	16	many	CASSGPGGFLGNEQFF	TGTGCCAGCAGCGGTCCGGGGGGGTTCCTCGGCAATGAGCAGTTCTTC
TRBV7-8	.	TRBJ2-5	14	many	CASSLETERETQYF	TGTGCCAGCAGCCTAGAGACCGAGAGGGAGACCCAGTACTTC
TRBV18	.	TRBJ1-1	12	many	CASSPQGGEAFF	TGTGCCAGCTCACCACAGGGCGGGGAAGCTTTCTTT
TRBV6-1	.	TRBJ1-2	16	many	CASSAFFRNSNYGYTF	TGTGCCAGCAGTGCTTTTTTCAGGAATTCTAACTATGGCTACACCTTC
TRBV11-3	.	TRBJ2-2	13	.	CASSLDFAGELFF	TGTGCCAGCAGCTTAGATTTCGCCGGGGAGCTGTTTTTT
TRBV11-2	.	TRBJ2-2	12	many	CASSLGSGELFF	TGTGCCAGCAGCTTAGGATCCGGGGAGCTGTTTTTT
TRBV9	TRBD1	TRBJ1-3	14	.	CASRGTGTGNTIYF	TGTGCCAGCAGGGGGACAGGGACAGGAAACACCATATATTTT
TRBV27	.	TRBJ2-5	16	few	CASRTLGQTEQETQYF	TGTGCCAGCAGGACCTTGGGGCAGACGGAACAAGAGACCCAGTACTTC
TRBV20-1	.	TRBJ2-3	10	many	CSAPLDTQYF	TGCAGTGCTCCGTTGGATACGCAGTATTTT
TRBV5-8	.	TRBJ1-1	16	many	CASSLGQSLRNTEAFF	TGTGCCAGCAGCTTGGGACAGAGCCTGAGGAACACTGAAGCTTTCTTT
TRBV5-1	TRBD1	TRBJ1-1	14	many	CASSSQGVGTEAFF	TGCGCCAGCAGCTCTCAGGGGGTCGGCACTGAAGCTTTCTTT
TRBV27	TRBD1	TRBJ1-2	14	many	CASSLLGTGYGYTF	TGTGCCAGCAGTTTATTAGGGACAGGCTATGGCTACACCTTC
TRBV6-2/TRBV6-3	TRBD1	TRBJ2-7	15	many	CASSHADRSTYEQYF	TGTGCCAGCAGTCACGCGGACAGGTCCACCTACGAGCAGTACTTC
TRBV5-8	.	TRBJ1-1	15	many	CASSLVRRGNTEAFF	TGTGCCAGCAGCTTGGTACGGCGCGGGAACACTGAAGCTTTCTTT
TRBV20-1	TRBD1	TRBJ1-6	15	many	CSARTGQGSGSPLHF	TGCAGTGCTAGGACGGGACAGGGGAGTGGTTCACCCCTCCACTTT
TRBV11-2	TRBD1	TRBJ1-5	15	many	CASSKTGGINQPRHF	TGTGCCAGCAGTAAAACAGGGGGCATCAATCAGCCCCGGCATTTT
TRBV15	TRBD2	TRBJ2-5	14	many	CATSGRGGSETQYF	TGTGCCACCAGCGGGCGCGGGGGGAGTGAGACCCAGTACTTC
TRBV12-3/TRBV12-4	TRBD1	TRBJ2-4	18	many	CASSFRTIITGDKNIQYF	TGTGCCAGCAGTTTTAGGACCATTATAACAGGGGACAAAAACATTCAGTACTTC
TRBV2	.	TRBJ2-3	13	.	CATCRLFTDTQYF	TGTGCCACCTGTAGGCTATTCACAGATACGCAGTATTTT
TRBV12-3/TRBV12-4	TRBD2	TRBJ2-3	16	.	CASSLAGGGSTDMQYF	TGTGCCAGCAGTTTAGCGGGCGGGGGGTCCACAGATATGCAGTATTTT
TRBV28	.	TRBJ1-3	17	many	CASRRLYGANSGNTIYF	TGTGCCAGCAGACGGCTTTACGGGGCTAACTCTGGAAACACCATATATTTT
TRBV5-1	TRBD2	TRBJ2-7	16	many	CASSLEGWTSSYEQYF	TGCGCCAGCAGCTTGGAGGGGTGGACTAGCTCCTACGAGCAGTACTTC
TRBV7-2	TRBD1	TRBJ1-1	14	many	CASSHRQGNTEAFF	TGTGCCAGCAGCCATAGACAGGGGAACACTGAAGCTTTCTTT
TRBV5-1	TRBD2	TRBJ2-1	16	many	CASSSQLAGAYNEQFF	TGCGCCAGCAGCTCGCAACTAGCGGGAGCCTACAATGAGCAGTTCTTC
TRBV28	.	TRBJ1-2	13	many	CASSFSTRGNYTF	TGTGCCAGCAGTTTCAGTACTCGGGGAAACTACACCTTC
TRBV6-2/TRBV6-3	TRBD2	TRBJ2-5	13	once	CASSPSSGGGEYF	TGTGCCAGCAGTCCATCTAGCGGGGGGGGGGAGTACTTC
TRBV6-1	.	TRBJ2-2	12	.	CASSRPSGELFF	TGTGCCAGCAGTCGTCCTAGCGGGGAGCTGTTTTTT
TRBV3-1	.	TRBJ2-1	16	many	CASSQDRRPSYNEQFF	TGTGCCAGCAGCCAAGACAGGAGGCCCTCCTACAATGAGCAGTTCTTC
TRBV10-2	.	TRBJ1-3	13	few	CASSESSANTIYF	TGCGCCAGCAGTGAGTCTTCGGCAAACACCATATATTTT
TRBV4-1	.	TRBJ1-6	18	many	CASSQDYDQDTHNSPLHF	TGCGCCAGCAGCCAAGATTATGACCAGGACACACATAATTCACCCCTCCACTTT
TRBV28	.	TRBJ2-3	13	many	CASIKRGSDTQYF	TGTGCCAGCATTAAGAGGGGATCAGATACGCAGTATTTT